This T cell receptor (beta chain) appears in the sequencing data of a study of T cell responses to AZD1222 COVID-19 vaccine. Whole-study context: Pooling was applied to second doses at about 4 or about 12 weeks.

Study-level points and caveats: When two AZD1222 doses had been given, Spike-specific TCR breadth and depth rose. Vaccine-associated CD4 TCRs spanned spike, dominant at 160-218 and 743-854. In all cases, repertoires were sampled only after the peak T cell response.

Details on this clone: Its antigen is not identified.

Measured with immunoSEQ multiplex PCR; TCRdb has only the in-frame clones, and not every one. The sample yields tens of thousands of clones, roughly nine tenths seen once. The origin of this receptor is an adult in good health. The sequencing here drew on peripheral blood, taken on day 0 of AZD1222 vaccination.

The CDR3 is CASSLLSGDTEAFF. As DNA, the CDR3 is TGCGCCAGCAGCTTGTTGTCAGGGGACACTGAAGCTTTCTTT. This chain links TRBV5-1 with TRBJ1-1, with a weak D call TRBD1 (6 bases). The CDR3 totals 14 residues. The germline gives CDR1 SGHRS, CDR2 YFSETQ. Deletions cut 1 base from V and 3 bases from J, with 10 bases between.